This is a list of T cell receptor beta chains from one sample in a study of T-cell memory formation after mild COVID-19. TCRdb called the 5' RACE reads again in MiXCR, with one record for every CDR3 protein. The sample includes roughly 400,000 distinct CDR3 sequences, roughly 24% seen only once; the top ten take roughly 8.7%. Sequenced: PBMCs or a T cell subset sorted from them (not recorded which). Receptors originate from an adult woman who had mild COVID-19 (a few samples of this study predate the infection). Cell type and time point are not known. The CDR3 runs from the conserved cysteine through the conserved F or W. A D gene is named only where the DNA matches it firmly. Clone sizes are given selectively: once, few, many, or a class where the clone is expanded.

J gene,clone size,D gene,V gene,CDR3 protein,CDR3 DNA
TRBJ2-1,-,-,TRBV9,CASGPGSTINNEQFF,TGTGCCAGCGGCCCCGGCTCAACCATAAACAATGAGCAGTTCTTC
TRBJ1-2,few,TRBD1,TRBV7-9,CASSPGQGTYGYTF,TGTGCCAGCAGCCCAGGACAGGGAACCTATGGCTACACCTTC
TRBJ2-7,-,TRBD1,TRBV5-1,CASSPRDRGTYEQYF,TGCGCCAGCAGCCCTAGGGACAGGGGAACCTACGAGCAGTACTTC
TRBJ1-5,-,-,TRBV4-1,CASSQVLGVISNQPQHF,TGCGCCAGCAGCCAAGTGTTAGGGGTCATTAGCAATCAGCCCCAGCATTTT
TRBJ1-2,few,-,TRBV15,CATSRDQIQTTYGYTF,TGTGCCACCAGCAGAGATCAAATTCAGACGACCTATGGCTACACCTTC
TRBJ2-1,-,-,TRBV14,CASSQVAVLTNEQFF,TGTGCCAGCAGCCAAGTTGCGGTCCTAACCAATGAGCAGTTCTTC
TRBJ2-1,few,TRBD2,TRBV24-1,CATSESGAGGPKQFF,TGTGCCACCAGTGAGTCTGGAGCGGGGGGGCCCAAGCAGTTCTTC
TRBJ1-4,few,-,TRBV7-6,CASSSGPYATNEKLFF,TGTGCCAGCAGCTCCGGACCGTATGCAACTAATGAAAAACTGTTTTTT
TRBJ1-4,few,-,TRBV14,CASSPRQSNEKLFF,TGTGCCAGCAGCCCTCGACAGTCTAATGAAAAACTGTTTTTT
TRBJ1-2,-,-,TRBV4-1,CASSQGVGYGYTF,TGCGCCAGCAGCCAGGGGGTGGGCTATGGCTACACCTTC
TRBJ2-7,-,TRBD1,TRBV27,CASSLKTGEGYEQYF,TGTGCCAGCAGTTTAAAGACAGGGGAAGGCTACGAGCAGTACTTC
TRBJ2-7,-,-,TRBV15,CATSREAGAKAYEQYF,TGTGCCACCAGCAGAGAAGCAGGGGCAAAGGCCTACGAGCAGTACTTC
TRBJ2-2,few,-,TRBV3-1,CASSRRNTGELFF,TGTGCCAGCAGCCGAAGAAACACCGGGGAGCTGTTTTTT
TRBJ2-3,-,TRBD2,TRBV7-2,CASSLRTSGPRVTQYF,TGTGCCAGCAGCCTAAGGACTAGCGGGCCTAGGGTGACGCAGTATTTT
TRBJ2-7,few,TRBD2,TRBV7-6,CASSRLAGDSYEQYF,TGTGCCAGCAGTAGACTAGCGGGGGACTCCTACGAGCAGTACTTC
TRBJ1-4,few,-,TRBV7-8,CASRGEGSREKLFF,TGTGCCAGCAGGGGAGAGGGATCGCGGGAAAAACTGTTTTTT
TRBJ1-2,few,TRBD1,TRBV7-9,CASSPRTGARYGYTF,TGTGCCAGCAGCCCCAGGACAGGGGCCCGCTATGGCTACACCTTC
TRBJ2-1,-,-,TRBV19,CASSIGQSQFF,TGTGCCAGTAGTATAGGACAGTCTCAGTTCTTC
TRBJ2-3,-,TRBD2,TRBV9,CASSGSGGSTDTQYF,TGTGCCAGCAGCGGTAGCGGGGGGAGCACAGATACGCAGTATTTT
TRBJ2-7,-,-,TRBV6-2/TRBV6-3,CASSRDGGEYF,TGTGCCAGCAGCCGCGACGGAGGGGAGTACTTC
TRBJ1-2,-,-,TRBV19,CASSSGAGKTF,TGTGCCAGTAGTTCCGGGGCCGGGAAGACCTTC
TRBJ1-1,-,-,TRBV10-3,CAISERGGTEAFF,TGTGCCATCAGTGAACGGGGGGGCACTGAAGCTTTCTTT